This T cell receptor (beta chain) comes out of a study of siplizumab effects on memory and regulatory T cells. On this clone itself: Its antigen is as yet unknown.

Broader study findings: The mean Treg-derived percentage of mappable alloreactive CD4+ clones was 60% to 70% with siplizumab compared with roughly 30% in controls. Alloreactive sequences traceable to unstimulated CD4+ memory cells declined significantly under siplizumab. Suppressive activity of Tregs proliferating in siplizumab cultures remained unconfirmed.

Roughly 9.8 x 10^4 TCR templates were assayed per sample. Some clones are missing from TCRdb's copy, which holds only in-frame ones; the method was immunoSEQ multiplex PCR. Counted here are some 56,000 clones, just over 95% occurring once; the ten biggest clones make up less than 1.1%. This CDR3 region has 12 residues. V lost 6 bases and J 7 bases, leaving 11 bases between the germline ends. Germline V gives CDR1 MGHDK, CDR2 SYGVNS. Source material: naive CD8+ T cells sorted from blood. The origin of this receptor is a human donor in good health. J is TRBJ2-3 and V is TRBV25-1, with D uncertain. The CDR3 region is CASRSEWHTQYF. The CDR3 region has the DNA TGTGCCAGCAGATCGGAGTGGCATACGCAGTATTTT.